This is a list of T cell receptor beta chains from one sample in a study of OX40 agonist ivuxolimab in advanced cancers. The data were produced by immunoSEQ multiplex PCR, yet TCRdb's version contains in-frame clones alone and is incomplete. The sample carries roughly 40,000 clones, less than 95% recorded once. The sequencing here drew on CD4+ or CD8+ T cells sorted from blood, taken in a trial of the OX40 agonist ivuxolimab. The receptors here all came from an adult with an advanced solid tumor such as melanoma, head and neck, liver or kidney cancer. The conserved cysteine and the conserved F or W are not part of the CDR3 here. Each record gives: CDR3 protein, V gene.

ASSFTGTSSHEQY,TRBV6-5
ASSGPAGLAGRGNEQF,TRBV2
ASSPRDRVTETQY,TRBV4-3
ASSVGGSRPQH,TRBV2
ASSQARAIYDTQY,TRBV4-1
ASSLSLMNEQF,TRBV27
ASSNRDSLTYEQY,TRBV6-5
ASSRSSGQYNEQF,TRBV7-9
ASNEQGGGNTIY,TRBV9
ASSLEAGDSNQPQH,TRBV7-2
ASSWAVAGGRSEQF,TRBV28
ASSGRGLGATEAF,TRBV4-1
ASSLDFRDRSYEQY,TRBV5-1
ATGGGYEQY,TRBV2
AWNTGTGDTQY,TRBV30
ATASGGYEQY,TRBV5-8
ASSFRGYYEQY,TRBV11-2
ASKVDNEQF,TRBV5-4
ASRSLQERDTGELF,TRBV19
ASSGDRASYEQY,TRBV11-3
ASSPPGSPGMGNEQF,TRBV4-1
ASSRRGGAKEQY,TRBV11-2
ASSRDSTDTQY,TRBV11-2
ASSQGSGATEAF,TRBV4-3
ASTDTGDQPQH,TRBV19
ASSEIRAGVDTQY,TRBV25-1
ASSLQWTSEETQY,TRBV11-2
ASSTAGTGFGEQY,TRBV7-9
ASSLFRASGSLRTGELF,TRBV7-9
ASSENYGYT,TRBV6-1
ASSPPGQMRSYNSPLH,TRBV2
ASRPGQGSQPQH,TRBV6-5
AWSVGSTGELF,TRBV30
ASSSTSGRSDEQF,TRBV7-9
ASSQAASIGKPEAF,TRBV14
ATGGNTEAF,TRBV10-3
ASSESLAGGGTDTQY,TRBV10-1
ASSETPGNTEAF,TRBV9
ASSSAAATGELF,TRBV7-9
ASSLYPTLSSYNEQF,TRBV27
ASSVGGMNTEAF,TRBV9
ASSFGGSYEQY,TRBV28
ATQTSGSPDTQY,TRBV7-9
ASSLRLGVGNTIY,TRBV11-2
ASSKKQDKAY,TRBV21-1
ASSPAGTRINEQF,TRBV19
ASSYAPGEAF,TRBV6-6
ASSRSGIVSGNTIY,TRBV28
ASSVSGAEETQY,TRBV2
ASSQTDSNTGELF,TRBV4-3
ASSLPTGAEGELF,TRBV4-1
ASSFDRTYEQY,TRBV28
ASSDRGAGELF,TRBV7-9
SVDKGEASYEQY,TRBV29-1
ASRVRGSSYNEQF,TRBV5-6
ASSLTGAQDEKLF,TRBV7-9
AWQELGDTQY,TRBV30